This T cell receptor (beta chain) was documented in a study of OX40 agonist ivuxolimab in advanced cancers. Study context: Earlier treatment with anti-PD-1, anti-PD-L1 or anti-CTLA-4 was permitted, and roughly 40% had received some. Overall study results and limits: Certain nonresponders likewise exhibited a low normalized T-cell clonal expansion.

A note on this clone: What it binds is unknown.

This CDR3 has 17 amino acids. CDR1 and CDR2 from the germline V gene are MDHEN and SYDVKM. V was shortened by 3 bases and J by 7 bases, with 22 bases between the two germline ends. TCRdb's table, derived via immunoSEQ multiplex PCR, lists solely in-frame clones and lacks some. This table holds 89,000 or so clones, 70% to 90% found once. This material consisted of CD4+ or CD8+ T cells sorted from blood, taken in a trial of the OX40 agonist ivuxolimab. This rearrangement joins TRBV28 to TRBJ1-3, with D unresolved. The clonotype comes from an adult with an advanced solid tumor such as melanoma, head and neck, liver or kidney cancer. The CDR3 loop is CASSLPPGRPLRNTIYF. The CDR3 bases are TGTGCCAGCAGTTTGCCCCCTGGCCGACCCTTAAGGAACACCATATATTTT.